A single sample gave rise to the 19 T cell receptor beta chains below, sequenced in a study of beta chain features in type 1 diabetes. Expressed TCRB transcripts were sequenced, since all the RNA that had been isolated was reverse transcribed. The table came from immunoSEQ multiplex PCR; TCRdb's copy has only in-frame clones and leaves some out. The table shows 620,000 or so clones, with around 16% occurring only once. Specimen: naive CD4+ T cells from blood. These receptors were taken from a man between 18 and 29 years old in good health.

CDR3 sequence (DNA): TGTGCCAGCAGCGGAGACAGGGTGCAGACCCAGTACTTC. It is translated as CASSGDRVQTQYF. This chain links TRBV11-2 with TRBJ2-5; 7 bases align to TRBD1. Germline V CDR1 and CDR2: SGHAT, FQNNGV. The CDR3 has 13 amino acids. The trim removed 5 bases at V and 6 bases at J, leaving 6 bases unmatched.

V and J are TRBV25-1 and TRBJ2-7, with 14 bases aligning to TRBD2. CDR3 length equals 14 residues. V shed 7 bases, J shed 9 bases, and the junction held 8 bases outside the gene matches. CDR1 and CDR2 from the germline V gene are MGHDK and SYGVNS. CDR3: CASTGTSGSRVQYF. CDR3 nucleotide sequence: TGTGCCAGCACAGGGACTAGCGGGAGTAGAGTGCAGTACTTC.

This clone was seen once. The chain couples TRBV7-2 to TRBJ1-2; D might be TRBD1 (6 bases). Germline loops: CDR1 SGHTA, CDR2 FQGNSA. CDR3 length equals 15 residues. V was shortened by 1 base and J by 7 bases, with 16 bases between the two germline ends. The CDR3 region has the DNA TGTGCCAGCAGCTTAGAGTCTCGGGGAGGGGGTGGCTACACCTTC. Its translation: CASSLESRGGGGYTF. Full variable domain (missing parts from reference TRBV7-2 and TRBJ1-2): GAGVSQSPSNKVTEKGKDVELRCDPISGHTALYWYRQSLGQGLEFLIYFQGNSAPDKSGLPSDRFSAERTGGSVSTLTIQRTQQEDSAVYLCASSLESRGGGGYTFGSGTRLTVV.

CDR3 sequence (DNA): TGCGCCAGCAGCCAAGCGGGACAGAATAGCAATCAGCCCCAGCATTTT. This sequence encodes CASSQAGQNSNQPQHF. The rearrangement links TRBV4-1 to TRBJ1-5, with 7 bases fitting TRBD1. Germline values: CDR1 MGHRA, CDR2 YSYEKL. The J segment lost 0 bases and the V segment lost 1 base, leaving 3 bases of the junction unmatched. The CDR3 consists of 16 residues.

This clone was found a few times. The chain carries TRBV11-2 and TRBJ2-7; tentatively, D is TRBD2 (5 bases). V was trimmed by 4 bases and J by 6 bases, leaving 10 bases between them. The CDR3 runs to 12 residues. CDR1 is SGHAT and CDR2 is FQNNGV in the germline V gene. CDR3 region: CASSSTSIEQYF. Written as DNA, the CDR3 is TGTGCCAGCAGCTCCACTAGTATCGAGCAGTACTTC.

This clone turned up a few times. The rearrangement joins TRBV2 to TRBJ2-3, with 7 bases matching TRBD2. Germline loops: CDR1 SNHLY, CDR2 FYNNEI. The CDR3 consists of 15 residues. The V gene end was trimmed by 4 bases and the J gene end by 2 bases; junction bases not matched to a gene: 6. CDR3 sequence (DNA): TGTGCCAGCAGTGTCGGAGCGGGGCACACAGATACGCAGTATTTT. Its translation is CASSVGAGHTDTQYF.

This clone was counted between two and nine times. The V gene is TRBV25-1, the J gene TRBJ1-1, with D uncertain. Germline loops: CDR1 MGHDK, CDR2 SYGVNS. Trimming removed 6 bases at V and 4 bases at J, with 12 bases between. The CDR3 loop spans 13 amino acids. CDR3 region: CASRSNILTEAFF. The CDR3 region has the DNA TGTGCCAGCAGAAGCAATATTCTCACTGAAGCTTTCTTT.

This clone came up a few times. The chain recombines TRBV29-1 with TRBJ1-5; D unclear. Germline V lookup: CDR1 SQVTM, CDR2 ANQGSEA. CDR3 length: 13 amino acids. With 2 bases removed from V and 0 bases from J, the gap between germline ends came to 5 bases. For the CDR3, the DNA is TGCAGCGTTGAATTGGATAGCAATCAGCCCCAGCATTTT. Translation: CSVELDSNQPQHF.

This clone was counted only a few times. The chain links TRBV10-2 to TRBJ2-1; tentative D call: TRBD1 (6 bases). Germline V gene lookup returns CDR1 WSHSY and CDR2 SAAADI. The CDR3 has 14 residues. The germline V and J ends were trimmed by 6 bases and 6 bases, with 15 bases remaining between them. CDR3 residues: CASSRDQQGNEQFF. The DNA for the CDR3 is TGCGCCAGCAGCAGAGATCAACAGGGCAATGAGCAGTTCTTC.

This clone has more than one count but fewer than ten. The genes are TRBV9 and TRBJ2-2; the match to TRBD1 covers 8 bases. Germline V gene sequence: CDR1 SGDLS, CDR2 YYNGEE. Losses at the gene ends were 0 bases for V and 6 bases for J; bases not matched to a gene: 1. The CDR3 runs to 14 residues. For the CDR3, the DNA is TGTGCCAGCAGCGTAGAACAGGGGGCCGGGGAGCTGTTTTTT. This encodes CASSVEQGAGELFF.

V gene TRBV27 combines with J gene TRBJ2-7, with D unclear. Per germline, CDR1 MNHEY and CDR2 SMNVEV (reference sequence). Trimming took off 2 bases at V and 3 bases at J, with 8 bases between the two ends. The length of the CDR3 is 13 residues. The CDR3 spells CASSLRPFYEQYF. Here the CDR3 DNA reads TGTGCCAGCAGTTTAAGGCCCTTCTACGAGCAGTACTTC.

This clone was seen only a few times. The V gene is TRBV15, the J gene TRBJ2-1, with D uncertain. The CDR3 sequence is 14 residues long. The germline V gene has CDR1 LNHNV and CDR2 YYDKDF (reference sequence). V was trimmed by 0 bases and J by 9 bases, leaving 12 bases between them. The CDR3 region is CATSRDLVAAEQFF. CDR3 DNA sequence: TGTGCCACCAGCAGAGATCTGGTAGCCGCTGAGCAGTTCTTC.

The CDR3 loop is CASSPSGENNQPQHF. The CDR3 coding sequence is TGCGCCAGCAGTCCCTCGGGGGAAAACAATCAGCCCCAGCATTTT. The chain recombines TRBV5-1 with TRBJ1-5, with a weak D call TRBD1 (5 bases). This CDR3 comprises 15 residues. CDR1 is SGHRS and CDR2 is YFSETQ in the germline V gene. V was trimmed by 5 bases and J by 3 bases, leaving 15 bases between them.

This sequence joins TRBV18 and TRBJ2-2; unclear D gene. The germline CDR1 and CDR2 sequences are KGHSH and LQKENI. V lost 0 bases and J 1 base, leaving 9 bases between the germline ends. This CDR3 contains 16 residues. CDR3 in amino acids: CASSPPLLLNTGELFF. The CDR3 DNA sequence: TGTGCCAGCTCACCACCGCTCCTTCTGAACACCGGGGAGCTGTTTTTT.

The chain combines TRBV11-2 with TRBJ2-1; 9 positions agree with TRBD1. Trimming removed 2 bases from V and 2 bases from J; junction bases left unmatched: 1. This CDR3 is built from 15 residues. Germline loops: CDR1 SGHAT, CDR2 FQNNGV. The CDR3 here is CASSLRTGAYNEQFF. As DNA, the CDR3 is TGTGCCAGCAGCTTAAGGACAGGGGCCTACAATGAGCAGTTCTTC.

This clone was seen a few times. The V gene is TRBV5-6, the J gene TRBJ2-2, with TRBD2 as a possible D gene (5 bases). CDR1 is SGHDT, CDR2 YYEEEE, per germline. V lost 4 bases and J 8 bases, leaving 12 bases between the germline ends. This CDR3 contains 13 residues. The CDR3 is CASSEYGRGELFF. The DNA of the CDR3 is TGTGCCAGCAGCGAATATGGGAGAGGGGAGCTGTTTTTT. The whole variable domain, filled in from reference TRBV5-6 and TRBJ2-2, reads DAGVTQSPTHLIKTRGQQVTLRCSPKSGHDTVSWYQQALGQGPQFIFQYYEEEERQRGNFPDRFSGHQFPNYSSELNVNALLLGDSALYLCASSEYGRGELFFGEGSRLTVL.

This clone was detected a few times. V and J are TRBV6-5 and TRBJ1-2, with TRBD1 as a possible D gene (5 bases). With 2 bases removed from V and 4 bases from J, the gap between germline ends came to 8 bases. Germline values: CDR1 MNHEY, CDR2 SVGAGI. The CDR3 loop spans 13 amino acids. This chain's CDR3 is CASSYGGLYGYTF. The CDR3 DNA reads as TGTGCCAGCAGTTACGGGGGACTCTATGGCTACACCTTC.

This clone was picked up a small number of times. The genes are TRBV15 and TRBJ2-1, with 8 positions matching TRBD1. Looked up from germline, CDR1 is LNHNV and CDR2 is YYDKDF (reference sequence). The J segment lost 2 bases and the V segment lost 5 bases, leaving 5 bases of the junction unmatched. The CDR3 has 15 amino acids. CDR3 DNA: TGTGCCACCAGCCCAGGGGGCCGCACCTACAATGAGCAGTTCTTC. Residues: CATSPGGRTYNEQFF.

This clone has more than one count but fewer than ten. The gene calls are TRBV5-6 and TRBJ1-5; TRBD1 matches at 7 bases. The germline V gene encodes CDR1 SGHDT and CDR2 YYEEEE. The trim removed 0 bases at V and 6 bases at J, leaving 6 bases unmatched. The CDR3 length is 15 residues. CDR3 sequence reads: CASSLGWRGLQPQHF. The CDR3 bases are TGTGCCAGCAGCTTGGGGTGGAGGGGGCTTCAGCCCCAGCATTTT.